This note documents a single TCR beta chain sequence. Its target is unknown. The data derive from a study of shared clonotypes between healthy human individuals. Study summary: Three plates were used per donor for CD4 naive, three for CD4 memory, two for CD8 naive and one for CD8 memory. Study observations and caveats: The study found lower generation probabilities in non-shared clonotypes than in those shared by all four donors. Only a few donors were included, so the genetic and exposure-history diversity represented was limited.

The data were produced by immunoSEQ multiplex PCR, yet TCRdb's version contains in-frame clones alone and is incomplete. Here the sample spans roughly 700,000 clones, over 65% being singletons. In germline, CDR1 is LNHDA, CDR2 SQIVND (reference sequence). The CDR3 loop spans 18 amino acids. The ends were cut back, 3 bases at V and 6 bases at J, with 23 bases in the middle. HIV-negative, healthy adults without recent acute infections or vaccinations were the donors. What was sequenced was memory CD4+ T cells sorted from blood. As for subset: CD45RA-negative fraction. The V call is TRBV19, the J call TRBJ2-2; perhaps TRBD2 as D (6 bases). The TCR sequence derives from a woman in her thirties in good health. The CDR3 protein is CASSIQVLGRGSPGELFF. In DNA, the CDR3 is TGTGCCAGTAGTATCCAGGTTCTAGGCCGGGGGAGCCCCGGGGAGCTGTTTTTT.